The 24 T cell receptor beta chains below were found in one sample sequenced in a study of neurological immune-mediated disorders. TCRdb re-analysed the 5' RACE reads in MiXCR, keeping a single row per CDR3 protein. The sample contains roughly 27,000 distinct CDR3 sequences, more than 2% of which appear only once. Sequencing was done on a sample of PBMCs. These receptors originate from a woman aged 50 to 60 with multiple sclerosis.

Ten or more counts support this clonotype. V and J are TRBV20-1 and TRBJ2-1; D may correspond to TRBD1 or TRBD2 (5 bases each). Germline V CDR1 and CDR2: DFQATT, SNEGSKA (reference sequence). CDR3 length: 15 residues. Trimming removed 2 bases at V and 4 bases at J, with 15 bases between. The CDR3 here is CSARPSVGTYNEQFF. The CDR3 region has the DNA TGCAGTGCTAGACCGAGTGTAGGGACGTACAATGAGCAGTTCTTC.

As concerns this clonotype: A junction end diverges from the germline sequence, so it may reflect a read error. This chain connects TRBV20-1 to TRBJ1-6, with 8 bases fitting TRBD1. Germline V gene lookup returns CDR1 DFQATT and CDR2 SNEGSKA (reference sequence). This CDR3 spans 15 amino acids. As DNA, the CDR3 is TGCAGTGCTGCCGGGACAGGAGAATCAAATTCACCCCTCAACTTT. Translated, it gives CSAAGTGESNSPLNF.

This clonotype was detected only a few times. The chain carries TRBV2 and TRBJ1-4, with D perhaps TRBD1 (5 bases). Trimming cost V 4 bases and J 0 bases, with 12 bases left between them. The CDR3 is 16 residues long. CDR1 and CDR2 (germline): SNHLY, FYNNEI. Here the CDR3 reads CASSGQQEATNEKLFF. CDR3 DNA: TGTGCCAGCAGTGGTCAACAGGAAGCAACTAATGAAAAACTGTTTTTT.

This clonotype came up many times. The CDR3 region has the DNA TGTGCCAGCAGCTTGAAGGGGGAACAAGCTTTCTTT. Encoded protein: CASSLKGEQAFF. The chain recombines TRBV5-5 with TRBJ1-1; D is perhaps TRBD1 (6 bases). Deletions cut 1 base from V and 9 bases from J, with 10 bases between. This CDR3 spans 12 amino acids. Per germline, CDR1 SGHKS and CDR2 YYEKEE (reference sequence).

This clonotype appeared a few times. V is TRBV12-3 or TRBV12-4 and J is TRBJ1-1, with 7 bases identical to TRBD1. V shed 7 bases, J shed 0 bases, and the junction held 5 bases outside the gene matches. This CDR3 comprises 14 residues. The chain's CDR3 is CASNPGQMNTEAFF. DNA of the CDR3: TGTGCCAGCAACCCGGGACAGATGAACACTGAAGCTTTCTTT.

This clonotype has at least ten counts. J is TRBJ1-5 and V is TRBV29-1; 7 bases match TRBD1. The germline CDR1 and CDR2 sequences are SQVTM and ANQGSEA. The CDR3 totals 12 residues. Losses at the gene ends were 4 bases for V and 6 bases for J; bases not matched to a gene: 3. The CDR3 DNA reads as TGCAGCGTTGTGACAGGGAGTCAGCCCCAGCATTTT. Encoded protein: CSVVTGSQPQHF.

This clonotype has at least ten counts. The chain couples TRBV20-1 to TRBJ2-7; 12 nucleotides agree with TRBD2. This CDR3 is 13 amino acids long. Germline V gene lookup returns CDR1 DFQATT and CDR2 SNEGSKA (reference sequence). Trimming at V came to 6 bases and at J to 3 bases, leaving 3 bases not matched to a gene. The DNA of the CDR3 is TGCAGTGCGCAGACTAGCGGGAGCTACGAGCAGTACTTC. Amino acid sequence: CSAQTSGSYEQYF.

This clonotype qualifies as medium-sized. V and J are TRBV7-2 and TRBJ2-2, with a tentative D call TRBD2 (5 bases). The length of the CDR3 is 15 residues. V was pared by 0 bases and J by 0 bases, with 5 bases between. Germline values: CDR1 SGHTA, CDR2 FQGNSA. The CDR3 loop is CASSLAAANTGELFF. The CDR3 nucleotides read TGTGCCAGCAGCTTAGCAGCGGCGAACACCGGGGAGCTGTTTTTT. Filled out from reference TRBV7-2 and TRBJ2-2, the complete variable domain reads GAGVSQSPSNKVTEKGKDVELRCDPISGHTALYWYRQSLGQGLEFLIYFQGNSAPDKSGLPSDRFSAERTGGSVSTLTIQRTQQEDSAVYLCASSLAAANTGELFFGEGSRLTVL.

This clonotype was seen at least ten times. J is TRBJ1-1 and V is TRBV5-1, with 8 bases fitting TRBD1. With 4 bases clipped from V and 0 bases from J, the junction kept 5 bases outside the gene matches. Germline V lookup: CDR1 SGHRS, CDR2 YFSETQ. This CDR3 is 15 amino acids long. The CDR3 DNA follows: TGCGCCAGCAGCCAAAACAGGGGGATGAACACTGAAGCTTTCTTT. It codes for CASSQNRGMNTEAFF.

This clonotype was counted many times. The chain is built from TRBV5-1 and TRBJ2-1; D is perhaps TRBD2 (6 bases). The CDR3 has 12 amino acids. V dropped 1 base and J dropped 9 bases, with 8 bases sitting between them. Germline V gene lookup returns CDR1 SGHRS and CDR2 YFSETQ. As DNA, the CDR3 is TGCGCCAGCAGCTTGCGGGGGAGTGAGCAGTTCTTC. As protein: CASSLRGSEQFF.

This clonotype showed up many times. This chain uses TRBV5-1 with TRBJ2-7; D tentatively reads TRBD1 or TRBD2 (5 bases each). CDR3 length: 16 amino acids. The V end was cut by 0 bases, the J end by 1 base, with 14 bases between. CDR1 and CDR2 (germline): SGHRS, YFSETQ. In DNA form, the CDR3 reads TGCGCCAGCAGCTTGGTAGGGACCCCTGTATCCTACGAGCAGTACTTC. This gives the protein CASSLVGTPVSYEQYF.

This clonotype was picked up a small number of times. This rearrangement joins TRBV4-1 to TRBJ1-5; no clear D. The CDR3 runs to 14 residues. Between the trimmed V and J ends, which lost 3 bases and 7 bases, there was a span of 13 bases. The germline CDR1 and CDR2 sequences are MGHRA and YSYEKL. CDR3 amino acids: CASSQAAALQPQHF. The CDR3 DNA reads TGCGCCAGCAGCCAGGCGGCGGCCCTCCAGCCCCAGCATTTT.

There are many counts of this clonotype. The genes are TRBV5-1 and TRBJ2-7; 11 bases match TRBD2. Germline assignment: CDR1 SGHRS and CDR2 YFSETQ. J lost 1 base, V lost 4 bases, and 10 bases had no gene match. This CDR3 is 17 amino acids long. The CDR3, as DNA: TGCGCCAGCAGCCAGCACCAACTAGCGGGGGTATCCTACGAGCAGTACTTC. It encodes CASSQHQLAGVSYEQYF.

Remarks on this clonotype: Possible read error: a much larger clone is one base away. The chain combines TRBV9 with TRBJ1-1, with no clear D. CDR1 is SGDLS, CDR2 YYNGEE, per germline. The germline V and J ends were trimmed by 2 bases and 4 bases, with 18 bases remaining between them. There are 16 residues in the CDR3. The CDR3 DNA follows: TGTGCCAGCAGCGTTGGGATTGGGGTTGACGGCACTGAAGCTTTCTTT. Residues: CASSVGIGVDGTEAFF.

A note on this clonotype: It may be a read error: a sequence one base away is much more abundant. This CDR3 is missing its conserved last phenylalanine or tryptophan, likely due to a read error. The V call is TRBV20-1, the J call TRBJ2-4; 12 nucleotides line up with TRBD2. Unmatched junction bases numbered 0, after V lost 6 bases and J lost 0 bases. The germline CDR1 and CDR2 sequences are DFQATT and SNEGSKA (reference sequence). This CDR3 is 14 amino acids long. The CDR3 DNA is TGCAGTGCACTAGCGGGAGGAGCCAAAAACATTCAGTACTGC. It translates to CSALAGGAKNIQYC.

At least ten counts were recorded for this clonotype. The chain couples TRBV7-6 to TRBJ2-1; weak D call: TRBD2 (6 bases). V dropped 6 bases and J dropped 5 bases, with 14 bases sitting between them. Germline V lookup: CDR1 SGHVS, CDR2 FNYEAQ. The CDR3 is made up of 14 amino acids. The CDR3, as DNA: TGTGCCAGCAGTAATAGCGGAACTCACAATGAGCAGTTCTTC. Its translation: CASSNSGTHNEQFF.

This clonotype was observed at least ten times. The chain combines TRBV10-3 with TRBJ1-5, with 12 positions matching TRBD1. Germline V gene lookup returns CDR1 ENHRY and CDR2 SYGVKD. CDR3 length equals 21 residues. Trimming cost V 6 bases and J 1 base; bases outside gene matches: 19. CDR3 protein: CAIRGTGGEFSVMISNQPQHF. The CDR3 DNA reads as TGTGCCATCAGAGGGACAGGGGGCGAGTTCAGCGTGATGATAAGCAATCAGCCCCAGCATTTT.

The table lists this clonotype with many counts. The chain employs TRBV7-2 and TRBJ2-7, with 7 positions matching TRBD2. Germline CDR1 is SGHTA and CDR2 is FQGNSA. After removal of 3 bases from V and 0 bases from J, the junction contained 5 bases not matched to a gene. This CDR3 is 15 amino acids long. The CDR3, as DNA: TGTGCCAGCAGCTTTGGCGGCGGGAGCTCCTACGAGCAGTACTTC. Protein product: CASSFGGGSSYEQYF. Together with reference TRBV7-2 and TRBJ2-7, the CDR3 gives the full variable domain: GAGVSQSPSNKVTEKGKDVELRCDPISGHTALYWYRQSLGQGLEFLIYFQGNSAPDKSGLPSDRFSAERTGGSVSTLTIQRTQQEDSAVYLCASSFGGGSSYEQYFGPGTRLTVT.

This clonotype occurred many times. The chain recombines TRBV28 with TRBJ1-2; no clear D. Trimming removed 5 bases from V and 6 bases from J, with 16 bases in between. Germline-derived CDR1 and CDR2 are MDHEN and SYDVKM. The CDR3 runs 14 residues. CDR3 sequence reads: CASSALAPEDGYTF. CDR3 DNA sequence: TGTGCCAGCAGTGCCCTAGCCCCCGAGGATGGCTACACCTTC.

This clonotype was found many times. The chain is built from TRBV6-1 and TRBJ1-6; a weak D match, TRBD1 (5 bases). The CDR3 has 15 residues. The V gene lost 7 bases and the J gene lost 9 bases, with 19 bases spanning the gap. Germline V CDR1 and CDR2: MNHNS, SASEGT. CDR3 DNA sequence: TGTGCCAGCATCCCCTCTTGGGGGGTGAGTTCACCCCTCCACTTT. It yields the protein CASIPSWGVSSPLHF.

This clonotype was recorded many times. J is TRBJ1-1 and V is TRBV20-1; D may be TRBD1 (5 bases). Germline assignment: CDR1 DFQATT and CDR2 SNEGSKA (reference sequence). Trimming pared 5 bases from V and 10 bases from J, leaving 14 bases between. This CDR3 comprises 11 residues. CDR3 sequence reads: CSAGTGLGAFF. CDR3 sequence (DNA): TGCAGTGCTGGGACGGGACTCGGAGCTTTCTTT.

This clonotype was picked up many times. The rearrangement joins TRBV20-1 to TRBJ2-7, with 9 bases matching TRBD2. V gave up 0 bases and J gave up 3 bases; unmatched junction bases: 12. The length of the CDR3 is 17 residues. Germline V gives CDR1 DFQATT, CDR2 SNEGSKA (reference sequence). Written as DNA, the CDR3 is TGCAGTGCTAGAGATGGGGCGGCTAGCGGGAACCTCTACGAGCAGTACTTC. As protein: CSARDGAASGNLYEQYF.

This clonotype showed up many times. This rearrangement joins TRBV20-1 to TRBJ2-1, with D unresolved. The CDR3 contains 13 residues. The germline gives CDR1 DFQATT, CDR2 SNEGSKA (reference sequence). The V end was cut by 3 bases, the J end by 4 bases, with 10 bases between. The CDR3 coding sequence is TGCAGTGCTAGCTTGATCGTATACAATGAGCAGTTCTTC. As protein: CSASLIVYNEQFF.

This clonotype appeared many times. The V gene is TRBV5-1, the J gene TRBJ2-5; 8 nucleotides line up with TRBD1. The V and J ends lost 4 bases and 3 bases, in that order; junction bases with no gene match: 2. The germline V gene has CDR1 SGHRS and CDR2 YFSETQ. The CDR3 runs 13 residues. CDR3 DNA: TGCGCCAGCAGCCCGGGACAGGAAGAGACCCAGTACTTC. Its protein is CASSPGQEETQYF. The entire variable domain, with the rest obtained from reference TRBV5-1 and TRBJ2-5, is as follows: KAGVTQTPRYLIKTRGQQVTLSCSPISGHRSVSWYQQTPGQGLQFLFEYFSETQRNKGNFPGRFSGRQFSNSRSEMNVSTLELGDSALYLCASSPGQEETQYFGPGTRLLVL.